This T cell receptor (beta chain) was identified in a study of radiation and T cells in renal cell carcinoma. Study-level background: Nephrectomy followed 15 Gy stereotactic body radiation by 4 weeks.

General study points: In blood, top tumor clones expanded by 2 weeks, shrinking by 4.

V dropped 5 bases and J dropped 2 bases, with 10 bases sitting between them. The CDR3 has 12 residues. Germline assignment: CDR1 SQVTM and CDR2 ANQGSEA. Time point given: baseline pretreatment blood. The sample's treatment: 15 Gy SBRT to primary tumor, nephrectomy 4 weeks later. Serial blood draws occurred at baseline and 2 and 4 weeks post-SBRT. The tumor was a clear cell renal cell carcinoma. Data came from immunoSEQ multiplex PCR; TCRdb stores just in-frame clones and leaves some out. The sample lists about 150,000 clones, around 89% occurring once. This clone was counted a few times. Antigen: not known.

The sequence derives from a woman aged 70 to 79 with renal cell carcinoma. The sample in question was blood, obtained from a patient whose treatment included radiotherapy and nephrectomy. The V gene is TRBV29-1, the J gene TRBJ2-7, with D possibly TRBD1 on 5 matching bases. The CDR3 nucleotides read TGCAGCGTTCGGCCAGGGCCCTACGAGCAGTACTTC. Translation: CSVRPGPYEQYF.